The clone carrying this T cell receptor beta chain was counted ten times or more. Via MiXCR, TCRdb re-called the 5' RACE reads, giving one row per CDR3 protein. The top ten hold around 19% of the sample, which has 230,000 or so distinct CDR3 sequences, about 3.7% seen once. The data were obtained in a study of T cells after yellow fever vaccination. This CDR3 has 18 amino acids. Germline V gene lookup returns CDR1 SEHNR and CDR2 FQNEAQ (reference sequence). V lost 0 bases and J 6 bases, leaving 21 bases between the germline ends. This receptor was obtained from a man between 18 and 35 years old who received the YFV17D yellow fever vaccine. The genes are TRBV7-9 and TRBJ1-5; a possible D gene is TRBD1 (5 bases). This specimen consisted of PBMCs, obtained 15 days after the yellow fever booster vaccination. The CDR3 sequence: CASSLATVLSRVGQPQHF. CDR3 bases: TGTGCCAGCAGCTTAGCAACAGTCTTGTCCAGGGTGGGTCAGCCCCAGCATTTT.